The present TCR beta chain was sequenced within a study of T cell changes during pregnancy in multiple sclerosis. This table comes from immunoSEQ multiplex PCR, and its TCRdb copy is limited to in-frame clones, with some not included. The sample records about 69,000 clones, roughly 90% being singletons. Trimming took off 0 bases at V and 8 bases at J, with 18 bases between the two ends. Germline values: CDR1 SGDLS, CDR2 YYNGEE. The CDR3 sequence is 17 residues long. The clonotype comes from a female donor with multiple sclerosis, enrolled in a pregnancy study. The sample consisted of peripheral blood, taken in the third trimester of pregnancy. V and J are TRBV9 and TRBJ1-6, with D hard to call. CDR3 in DNA: TGTGCCAGCAGCGTAGGGGCAGTTGTATCTATCCATTCACCCCTCCACTTT. This sequence encodes CASSVGAVVSIHSPLHF.